These 15 T cell receptor beta chains were all obtained from the same sample, sequenced in a study of T cells after posttransplantation cyclophosphamide. Only in-frame clones appear in the TCRdb table, and some are missing; sequencing was by immunoSEQ multiplex PCR. The specimen gives tens of thousands of clones without singletons; the ten biggest hold approximately 2.6%. The specimen sequenced was PBMCs. These receptors all stem from a woman aged 55 to 70 in good health, CMV-negative, and a related stem cell transplant donor.

This clone was detected only a few times. The chain employs TRBV5-1 and TRBJ2-5; 16 bases fit TRBD2. J lost 5 bases, V lost 5 bases, and 12 bases had no gene match. The V gene's germline CDR1 is SGHRS and CDR2 YFSETQ. The CDR3 extends over 18 amino acids. The CDR3 spells CASRTGTSGGGGIETQYF. The CDR3 coding sequence is TGCGCCAGCAGAACCGGGACTAGCGGGGGGGGAGGCATCGAGACCCAGTACTTC. The full variable domain, its missing parts supplied by reference TRBV5-1 and TRBJ2-5, is KAGVTQTPRYLIKTRGQQVTLSCSPISGHRSVSWYQQTPGQGLQFLFEYFSETQRNKGNFPGRFSGRQFSNSRSEMNVSTLELGDSALYLCASRTGTSGGGGIETQYFGPGTRLLVL.

This clone has only a few counts. This chain joins TRBV30 and TRBJ2-5, with D possibly TRBD1 on 6 matching bases. The germline V and J ends were trimmed by 4 bases and 3 bases, with 15 bases remaining between them. Germline CDR1 reads GTSNPN; CDR2 reads SVGIG (reference sequence). This CDR3 contains 14 residues. The CDR3 DNA follows: TGTGCCTGGAACCCACAGGGTTATGAAGAGACCCAGTACTTC. This sequence encodes CAWNPQGYEETQYF.

This clone came up a few times. V usage is TRBV4-1 and J usage is TRBJ2-2; 9 nucleotides line up with TRBD2. Trimming removed 1 base from V and 4 bases from J; junction bases left unmatched: 10. Per germline, CDR1 MGHRA and CDR2 YSYEKL. CDR3 length: 18 residues. CDR3 in amino acids: CASSQGPSGMRSTGELFF. The CDR3 coding sequence is TGCGCCAGCAGCCAAGGCCCTAGCGGGATGCGGTCCACCGGGGAGCTGTTTTTT.

The sample holds many counts of this clone. V and J are TRBV12-3 or TRBV12-4 and TRBJ1-2; D is perhaps TRBD1 (6 bases). Trimming removed 5 bases at V and 6 bases at J, with 13 bases between. This CDR3 spans 13 amino acids. CDR3: CASSLTGLDGYTF. The CDR3 DNA reads TGTGCCAGCAGTCTAACAGGGCTCGATGGCTACACCTTC.

This clone was detected ten times or more. For the CDR3, the DNA is TGTGCCAGCAGTTTTACTATAATGAACACTGAAGCTTTCTTT. Translation: CASSFTIMNTEAFF. The chain joins TRBV27 to TRBJ1-1, with D hard to call. This CDR3 is built from 14 residues. Germline loops: CDR1 MNHEY, CDR2 SMNVEV (reference sequence). V lost 3 bases to trimming and J lost 0 bases, with 8 bases between them.

This clone was observed many times. The chain carries TRBV19 and TRBJ1-1; possibly TRBD1 for D (5 bases). CDR1 and CDR2 (germline): LNHDA, SQIVND (reference sequence). Trimming cost V 10 bases and J 0 bases, with 9 bases left between them. The CDR3 length is 12 residues. The CDR3 here is CATGHLNTEAFF. The CDR3 DNA follows: TGTGCCACCGGACACCTGAACACTGAAGCTTTCTTT.

Many counts were recorded for this clone. V usage is TRBV7-2 and J usage is TRBJ2-7, with 8 nucleotides matching TRBD1. Germline V lookup: CDR1 SGHTA, CDR2 FQGNSA. J lost 6 bases, V lost 5 bases, and 6 bases had no gene match. This CDR3 has 13 residues. The CDR3 region has the DNA TGTGCCAGCAGCGGACAGGGAGTTGGCGAGCAGTACTTC. It specifies CASSGQGVGEQYF.

This clone was observed many times. The chain couples TRBV27 to TRBJ2-3; TRBD2 agrees at 7 bases. The germline CDR1 and CDR2 sequences are MNHEY and SMNVEV (reference sequence). The CDR3 is made up of 14 amino acids. The trim removed 11 bases at V and 0 bases at J, leaving 8 bases unmatched. Written as DNA, the CDR3 is TGTGCCCGACGGGGGGTGGGGAGCACAGATACGCAGTATTTT. Translation: CARRGVGSTDTQYF.

This clone was observed many times. This chain connects TRBV18 to TRBJ1-3; tentative D call: TRBD1 (6 bases). Trimming took 2 bases from V and 2 from J, leaving 10 bases between them. The germline gives CDR1 KGHSH, CDR2 LQKENI. The CDR3 extends over 15 amino acids. The CDR3 region is CASSPARDTGNTIYF. For the CDR3, the DNA is TGTGCCAGCTCACCAGCCAGGGACACTGGAAACACCATATATTTT.

This clone was counted many times. This chain joins TRBV2 and TRBJ2-7; 10 bases line up with TRBD1. This CDR3 spans 14 amino acids. V dropped 7 bases and J dropped 1; count of bases not matched to a gene: 4. The germline CDR1 and CDR2 sequences are SNHLY and FYNNEI. The CDR3 DNA is TGTGCCAGCACTATGGACAGGGGGTCCTACGAGCAGTACTTC. Translating it yields CASTMDRGSYEQYF.

This clone was counted ten times or more. The chain has TRBV5-5 and TRBJ1-2, with D possibly being TRBD1 (6 bases). The CDR3 contains 14 residues. The V and J ends lost 5 bases and 5 bases respectively, with 16 bases between them. Germline V gene lookup returns CDR1 SGHKS and CDR2 YYEKEE (reference sequence). CDR3 region: CASSQPTGFYGYTF. CDR3 in DNA: TGTGCCAGCAGTCAACCTACAGGGTTTTATGGCTACACCTTC. The whole variable domain, filled in from reference TRBV5-5 and TRBJ1-2, reads DAGVTQSPTHLIKTRGQQVTLRCSPISGHKSVSWYQQVLGQGPQFIFQYYEKEERGRGNFPDRFSARQFPNYSSELNVNALLLGDSALYLCASSQPTGFYGYTFGSGTRLTVV.

This clone was observed at least ten times. V is TRBV12-3 or TRBV12-4 and J is TRBJ2-3; 7 bases are a match to TRBD2. V was clipped by 6 bases and J by 5 bases; unmatched bases: 11. This CDR3 region has 15 residues. The CDR3 loop is CASSLPTSNRDTQYF. CDR3 coding DNA: TGTGCCAGCAGCCTCCCGACTAGCAATCGAGATACGCAGTATTTT.

There are many counts of this clone. The rearrangement uses TRBV7-2 and TRBJ1-1, with TRBD1 identical over 7 bases. V lost 5 bases and J lost 3; bases outside the gene matches: 6. Germline CDR1 is SGHTA and CDR2 is FQGNSA. The CDR3 extends over 14 amino acids. The CDR3 spells CASSQLQGYTEAFF. CDR3 nucleotide sequence: TGTGCCAGCAGCCAACTACAGGGGTACACTGAAGCTTTCTTT.

This clone was observed at least ten times. This chain joins TRBV5-4 and TRBJ2-7, with 11 bases aligning to TRBD1. Germline V gene lookup returns CDR1 SGHNT and CDR2 YYREEE (reference sequence). Losses at the gene ends were 3 bases for V and 5 bases for J; bases not matched to a gene: 4. The CDR3 consists of 14 residues. The CDR3 DNA reads as TGTGCCAGCAGCTCAGGACAGGGGGCGGACGAGCAGTACTTC. This sequence encodes CASSSGQGADEQYF.

Many counts were recorded for this clone. This chain joins TRBV7-2 and TRBJ2-5; tentative D call: TRBD2 (6 bases). CDR3 length: 14 amino acids. The V gene's germline CDR1 is SGHTA and CDR2 FQGNSA. Trimming removed 2 bases at V and 2 bases at J, with 9 bases between. The CDR3 here is CASSLLAQQETQYF. The DNA of the CDR3 is TGTGCCAGCAGCTTACTAGCGCAACAAGAGACCCAGTACTTC. The variable domain in full, with the rest retrieved from reference TRBV7-2 and TRBJ2-5, is GAGVSQSPSNKVTEKGKDVELRCDPISGHTALYWYRQSLGQGLEFLIYFQGNSAPDKSGLPSDRFSAERTGGSVSTLTIQRTQQEDSAVYLCASSLLAQQETQYFGPGTRLLVL.